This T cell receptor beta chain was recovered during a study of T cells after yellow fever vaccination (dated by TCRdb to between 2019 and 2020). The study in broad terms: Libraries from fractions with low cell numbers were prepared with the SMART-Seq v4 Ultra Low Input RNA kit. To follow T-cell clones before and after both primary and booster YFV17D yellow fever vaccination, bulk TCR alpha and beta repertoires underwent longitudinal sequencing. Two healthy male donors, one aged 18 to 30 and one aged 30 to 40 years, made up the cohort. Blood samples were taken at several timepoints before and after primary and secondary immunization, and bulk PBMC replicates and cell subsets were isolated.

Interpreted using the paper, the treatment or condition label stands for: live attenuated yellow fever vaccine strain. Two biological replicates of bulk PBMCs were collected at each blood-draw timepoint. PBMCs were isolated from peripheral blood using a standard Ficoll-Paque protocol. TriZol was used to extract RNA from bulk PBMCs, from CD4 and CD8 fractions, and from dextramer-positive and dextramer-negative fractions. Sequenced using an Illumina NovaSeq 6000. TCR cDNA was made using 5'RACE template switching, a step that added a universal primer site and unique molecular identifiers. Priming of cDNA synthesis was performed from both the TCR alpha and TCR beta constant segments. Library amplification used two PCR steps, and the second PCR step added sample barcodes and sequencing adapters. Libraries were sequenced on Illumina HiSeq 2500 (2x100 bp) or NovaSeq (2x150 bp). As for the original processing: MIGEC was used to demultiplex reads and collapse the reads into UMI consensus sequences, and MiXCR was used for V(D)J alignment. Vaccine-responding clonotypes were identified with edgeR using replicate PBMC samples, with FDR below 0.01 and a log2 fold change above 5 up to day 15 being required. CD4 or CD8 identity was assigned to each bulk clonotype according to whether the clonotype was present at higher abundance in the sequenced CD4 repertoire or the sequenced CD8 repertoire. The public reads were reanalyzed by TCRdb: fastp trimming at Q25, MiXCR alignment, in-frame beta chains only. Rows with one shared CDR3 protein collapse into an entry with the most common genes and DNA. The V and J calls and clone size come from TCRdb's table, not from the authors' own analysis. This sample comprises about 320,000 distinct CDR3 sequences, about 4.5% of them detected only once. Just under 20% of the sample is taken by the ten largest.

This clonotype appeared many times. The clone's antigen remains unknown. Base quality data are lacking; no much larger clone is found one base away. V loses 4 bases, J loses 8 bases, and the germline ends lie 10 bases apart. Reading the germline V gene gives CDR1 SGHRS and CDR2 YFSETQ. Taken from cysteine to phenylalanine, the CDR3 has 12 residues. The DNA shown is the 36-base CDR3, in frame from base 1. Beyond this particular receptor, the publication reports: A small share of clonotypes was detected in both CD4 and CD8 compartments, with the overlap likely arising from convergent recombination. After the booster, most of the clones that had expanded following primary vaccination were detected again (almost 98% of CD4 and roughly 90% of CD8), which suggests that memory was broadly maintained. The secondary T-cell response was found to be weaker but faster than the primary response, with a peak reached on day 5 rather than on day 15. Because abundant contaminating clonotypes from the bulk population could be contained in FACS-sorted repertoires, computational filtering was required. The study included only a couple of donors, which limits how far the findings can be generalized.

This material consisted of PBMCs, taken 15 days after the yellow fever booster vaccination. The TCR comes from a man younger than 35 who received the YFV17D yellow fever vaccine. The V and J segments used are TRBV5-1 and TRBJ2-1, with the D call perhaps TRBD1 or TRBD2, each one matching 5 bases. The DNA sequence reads TGCGCCAGCAGCCTCGAGGGGCATGAGCAGTTCTTC. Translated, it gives CASSLEGHEQFF.